The 15 T cell receptor beta chains presented below share a single source sample, sequenced in a study of early T cells in non-severe SARS-CoV-2 infection. MiXCR, run by TCRdb on the 5' RACE reads, gives a single entry per CDR3 protein. The sample has 85,000 to 100,000 distinct CDR3 sequences; roughly 15% are singletons. This sample comprised whole blood, obtained at baseline. The origin of the receptors is an adult who was a healthcare worker with PCR-confirmed SARS-CoV-2 infection or an uninfected control (not recorded which).

V gene TRBV6-6 combines with J gene TRBJ2-5, with TRBD2 identical over 8 bases. CDR3 length equals 18 residues. The V gene's germline CDR1 is MNHNY and CDR2 SVGAGI (reference sequence). The J segment lost 6 bases and the V segment lost 6 bases, leaving 21 bases of the junction unmatched. This CDR3 reads CASRAAGVWIPHLQTQYF. CDR3 in DNA: TGTGCCAGCAGGGCAGCGGGAGTTTGGATCCCCCACCTACAGACCCAGTACTTC.

J is TRBJ2-2 and V is TRBV18, with a possible D match to TRBD2 (6 bases). Germline CDR1 and CDR2: KGHSH and LQKENI. Trimming pared 3 bases from V and 7 bases from J, leaving 6 bases between. The CDR3 is 12 residues long. CDR3 coding DNA: TGTGCCAGCTCACCGGGAGGCGGGGAGCTGTTTTTT. Residues: CASSPGGGELFF.

On this clonotype itself: The conserved final phenylalanine or tryptophan is absent from the CDR3, which likely points to a read error. The chain combines TRBV29-1 with TRBJ2-1; D remains unclear. V gave up 2 bases and J gave up 4 bases, with 12 bases separating them. Germline assignment: CDR1 SQVTM and CDR2 ANQGSEA. CDR3 size: 14 residues. The CDR3 is CSVERGSAYNEQFS. CDR3 DNA sequence: TGCAGCGTTGAAAGAGGATCCGCATACAATGAGCAGTTCTCC.

This chain uses TRBV9 with TRBJ1-3; D may be TRBD1 (6 bases). V lost 0 bases and J 1 base, leaving 8 bases between the germline ends. The CDR3 runs 15 residues. Germline CDR1 SGDLS, CDR2 YYNGEE. In DNA form, the CDR3 reads TGTGCCAGCAGCGTAGAGACAGGATCTGGAAACACCATATATTTT. Protein sequence: CASSVETGSGNTIYF.

This clonotype was recorded a few times. Here the CDR3 DNA reads TGTGCCAGCAGCCGGGACTCGGCCTACAATGAGCAGTTCTTC. This gives the protein CASSRDSAYNEQFF. V gene TRBV11-2 combines with J gene TRBJ2-1; D perhaps matches TRBD2 (6 bases). Germline V gives CDR1 SGHAT, CDR2 FQNNGV. The germline V and J ends were trimmed by 5 bases and 2 bases, with 10 bases remaining between them. The CDR3 runs to 14 residues.

This clonotype was seen only a few times. J is TRBJ2-2 and V is TRBV6-6, with 7 bases fitting TRBD2. The CDR3 loop spans 18 amino acids. After removal of 2 bases from V and 4 bases from J, the junction contained 13 bases not matched to a gene. CDR1 and CDR2 from the germline V gene are MNHNY and SVGAGI (reference sequence). In DNA, the CDR3 is TGTGCCAGCAGTTACCTCCAAGTCGGGAGGAATCCCACCGGGGAGCTGTTTTTT. Its translation: CASSYLQVGRNPTGELFF.

This chain connects TRBV5-4 to TRBJ2-5; perhaps D is TRBD1 or TRBD2 (7 bases each). Germline V gives CDR1 SGHNT, CDR2 YYREEE (reference sequence). CDR3 size: 13 residues. Between the trimmed V and J ends, which lost 4 bases and 4 bases, there was a span of 11 bases. CDR3 coding DNA: TGTGCCAGCAGCGGGAGGGGGCCAGAGACCCAGTACTTC. Protein product: CASSGRGPETQYF.

This clonotype was counted between two and nine times. The chain uses TRBV7-8 and TRBJ2-7, with TRBD1 matching over 9 bases. CDR1 is SGHVS, CDR2 FQNEAQ, per germline. This CDR3 is built from 14 residues. Germline trimming cut 5 bases from V and 5 bases from J; bases unmatched to any gene: 7. The CDR3: CASSPLTGGNEQYF. CDR3 bases: TGTGCCAGCAGCCCCCTAACAGGGGGCAACGAGCAGTACTTC.

The chain joins TRBV11-2 to TRBJ2-5; D uncertain. CDR3 size: 13 residues. Germline V CDR1 and CDR2: SGHAT, FQNNGV. Trimming removed 3 bases at V and 2 bases at J, with 7 bases between. CDR3 in amino acids: CASSFGVQETQYF. CDR3 sequence (DNA): TGTGCCAGCAGCTTCGGAGTGCAAGAGACCCAGTACTTC. Supplemented by reference TRBV11-2 and TRBJ2-5, the full variable domain reads EAGVAQSPRYKIIEKRQSVAFWCNPISGHATLYWYQQILGQGPKLLIQFQNNGVVDDSQLPKDRFSAERLKGVDSTLKIQPAKLEDSAVYLCASSFGVQETQYFGPGTRLLVL.

This chain uses TRBV5-5 with TRBJ1-1; D unresolved. The germline V gene encodes CDR1 SGHKS and CDR2 YYEKEE (reference sequence). Trimming pared 2 bases from V and 4 bases from J, leaving 12 bases between. There are 14 residues in the CDR3. The CDR3 reads CASSFSVTGTEAFF. DNA of the CDR3: TGTGCCAGCAGCTTTTCTGTTACGGGCACTGAAGCTTTCTTT.

V usage is TRBV4-2 and J usage is TRBJ1-1; 7 bases are a match to TRBD1. The J segment lost 5 bases and the V segment lost 11 bases, leaving 8 bases of the junction unmatched. The CDR3 runs to 12 residues. Germline V gene data show CDR1 as LGHNA and CDR2 as YNFKEQ. The chain's CDR3 is CAAGAGGTEAFF. The DNA for the CDR3 is TGTGCCGCGGGGGCAGGGGGGACTGAAGCTTTCTTT.

This clonotype was seen only a few times. The chain combines TRBV18 with TRBJ2-1, with 10 nucleotides matching TRBD2. This CDR3 contains 15 residues. J lost 5 bases, V lost 3 bases, and 4 bases had no gene match. Germline V gives CDR1 KGHSH, CDR2 LQKENI. As DNA, the CDR3 is TGTGCCAGCTCACCTGGGACTAGCGAAAACAATGAGCAGTTCTTC. Translation gives CASSPGTSENNEQFF.

V gene TRBV27 combines with J gene TRBJ2-1, with 10 bases that match TRBD1. CDR1 and CDR2 (germline): MNHEY, SMNVEV (reference sequence). The CDR3 runs to 14 residues. J was trimmed by 6 bases and V by 4 bases; bases with no gene match: 3. The CDR3 loop is CASSWDRGSNEQFF. CDR3 DNA sequence: TGTGCCAGCAGTTGGGACAGGGGCAGCAATGAGCAGTTCTTC.

This rearrangement joins TRBV18 to TRBJ1-1; D not resolved. From germline, CDR1 is KGHSH and CDR2 LQKENI. The CDR3 sequence is 12 residues long. Trimming cost V 0 bases and J 1 base, with 0 bases left between them. In DNA, the CDR3 is TGTGCCAGCTCACCACCGAACACTGAAGCTTTCTTT. Translated, it gives CASSPPNTEAFF.

The J gene is TRBJ2-7, the V gene TRBV6-2 or TRBV6-3; 9 positions agree with TRBD1. With V trimmed by 6 bases and J by 0 bases, 12 bases remained unmatched. CDR1 and CDR2 from the germline V gene are MNHEY and SVGEGT. The CDR3 length is 17 residues. The CDR3 bases are TGTGCCAGCAGCCCACGGACCGGGACAGGGAGCTCCTACGAGCAGTACTTC. This codes for CASSPRTGTGSSYEQYF.